This T cell receptor beta chain was recovered during a study of CD8 T cells in Susac syndrome. This CDR3 spans 17 amino acids. Germline CDR1 reads LGHNA; CDR2 reads YSLEER. V was pared by 2 bases and J by 1 base, with 4 bases of the junction left unmatched. Sequencing of TCR beta was carried out in blood CD8+ and CD4+ T cells. The multiple sclerosis controls comprised treatment-naive patients whose relapsing-remitting disease was stable or active. TEMRA cells were FACS-enriched and CD8+ and CD4+ T cells negatively isolated. When the RNA was reverse transcribed, random hexamers were used with an input of about 0.5 to 1 ug. The authors amplified TCR beta CDR3 across 54 Vbeta and 13 Jbeta using immunoSEQ multiplex PCR. Each CDR3 protein gets one entry after TCRdb re-called the immunoSEQ multiplex PCR reads with MiXCR. The table shows 170,000 or so distinct CDR3 sequences, with about 94% occurring only once.

The specimen was CD4+ T cells from PBMCs. V gene TRBV4-3 combines with J gene TRBJ2-1; 11 bases align to TRBD2. The receptor was derived from a human donor with multiple sclerosis. CDR3 coding DNA: TGCGCCAGCAGCCAAACTAGCGGGAGTTGGTCCTACAATGAGCAGTTCTTC. Amino acids: CASSQTSGSWSYNEQFF.